This T cell receptor (beta chain) was found in a study of T cell repertoires in chronic hepatitis B (dated by TCRdb to about 2019). Library method: the immunoSEQ multiplex PCR assay. This immuneACCESS table, as held by TCRdb, lists in-frame sequences with V and J called but not all clones. Of the missing ones, under half trace to an unresolved V gene in checked studies; the others have no known cause. The sample contains about 500 clones, roughly three quarters of them found a single time. The ten most abundant clones make up 18% of the sample. Notes on this clone: No cognate antigen has been identified for it. No much larger clone is present one base from it, and per-base qualities are unavailable.

The CDR3 runs 16 residues from the cysteine to the phenylalanine. Of all the DNA, just the CDR3 is kept, 48 bases in frame from base 1. CDR1 SGHVS and CDR2 FQNEAQ were looked up in the germline V gene. V loses 2 bases, J loses 1 base, and the germline ends lie 14 bases apart. The source of this sequence is a human donor with chronic hepatitis B virus infection. The chain uses TRBV7-8 and TRBJ2-5; matching of 7 bases hints at TRBD2 as the D gene. Material: total CD8+ T cells from PBMCs. The CDR3 reads as follows: CASSLRGGQSQETQYF. The nucleotide sequence reads as follows: TGTGCCAGCAGCTTAAGGGGGGGACAATCCCAAGAGACCCAGTACTTC.